The 13 T cell receptor beta chains in this list originate from one sample, sequenced in a study of neurological immune-mediated disorders (dated by TCRdb to the late 2010s). The library came from 5' RACE. The run used an Illumina HiSeq 2500. TCRdb reprocessing: public reads trimmed at Q25 with fastp, clones called with MiXCR, in-frame beta chains kept. All rows with the same CDR3 protein become a single entry with the most common DNA and genes. Within this sample are 65,000 to 80,000 distinct CDR3 sequences, with about 5.1% of them counted one time only. 2% to 2.5% of the sample lies in the top ten. Sample: PBMCs. Receptors originate from a woman in her seventies with multiple sclerosis.

This clonotype was seen repeatedly, ten times or more. This chain uses TRBV12-3 or TRBV12-4 with TRBJ1-1, with 7 nucleotides matching TRBD1. This CDR3 spans 12 amino acids. J gave up 4 bases and V 7 bases, and 3 bases lay outside the gene matches. CDR3 residues: CASIRQGTEAFF. The CDR3 DNA is TGTGCCAGCATCCGACAGGGCACTGAAGCTTTCTTT.

Many counts were recorded for this clonotype. The gene calls are TRBV4-1 and TRBJ1-3; D is ambiguous. With 0 bases removed from V and 2 bases from J, the gap between germline ends came to 11 bases. The CDR3 contains 16 residues. CDR1 is MGHRA and CDR2 is YSYEKL in the germline V gene. DNA of the CDR3: TGCGCCAGCAGCCAAGATCCCGGAGGCGCTGGAAACACCATATATTTT. It codes for CASSQDPGGAGNTIYF.

This clonotype has at least ten counts. This rearrangement joins TRBV7-2 to TRBJ1-2; 8 bases match TRBD1. The CDR3 extends over 14 amino acids. The germline CDR1 and CDR2 sequences are SGHTA and FQGNSA. The V gene end was trimmed by 5 bases and the J gene end by 7 bases; junction bases not matched to a gene: 9. DNA of the CDR3: TGTGCCAGCAGCCCAGGACAGGGTCGAAGTGGCTACACCTTC. It encodes CASSPGQGRSGYTF. Complete variable domain (other parts from reference TRBV7-2 and TRBJ1-2): GAGVSQSPSNKVTEKGKDVELRCDPISGHTALYWYRQSLGQGLEFLIYFQGNSAPDKSGLPSDRFSAERTGGSVSTLTIQRTQQEDSAVYLCASSPGQGRSGYTFGSGTRLTVV.

In its sample, this clonotype was seen many times. CDR3 coding DNA: TGCAGTGCTAGAGATGCCCTTACCGGACAGGGAAGCTATGGCTACACCTTC. It is translated as CSARDALTGQGSYGYTF. This chain links TRBV20-1 with TRBJ1-2; 8 bases line up with TRBD1. V shed 0 bases and J 4 bases; nucleotides not matched to a gene: 13. The CDR3 runs 17 residues. Germline CDR1 reads DFQATT; CDR2 reads SNEGSKA (reference sequence).

The table lists this clonotype with many counts. V usage is TRBV28 and J usage is TRBJ2-3, with 13 bases matching TRBD2. This CDR3 is 17 amino acids long. With 4 bases clipped from V and 4 bases from J, the junction kept 8 bases outside the gene matches. Germline-derived CDR1 and CDR2 are MDHEN and SYDVKM. The CDR3 DNA reads as TGTGCCAGCAGTTCACCGTTCGGACTAGCGGGAGCAGATACGCAGTATTTT. Amino acid sequence: CASSSPFGLAGADTQYF.

In its sample, this clonotype was seen many times. This rearrangement joins TRBV15 to TRBJ2-4; D assignment may be TRBD1 or TRBD2 (7 bases each). Germline CDR1 and CDR2: LNHNV and YYDKDF (reference sequence). V was shortened by 0 bases and J by 4 bases, with 13 bases between the two germline ends. The CDR3 is 16 amino acids. The CDR3, as DNA: TGTGCCACCAGCAGAGAAGCAGGGGGAGGGAAAAACATTCAGTACTTC. It is translated as CATSREAGGGKNIQYF.

The sample holds many counts of this clonotype. The chain combines TRBV20-1 with TRBJ1-2; 8 bases match TRBD1. Trimming cost V 4 bases and J 4 bases; bases outside gene matches: 2. The CDR3 length is 12 residues. CDR1 and CDR2 (germline): DFQATT, SNEGSKA (reference sequence). The CDR3 DNA reads as TGCAGTGCTACGGACAGGGCCTATGGCTACACCTTC. Its protein is CSATDRAYGYTF.

The table lists this clonotype with many counts. This chain connects TRBV7-6 to TRBJ1-1; no reliable D call. V dropped 1 base and J dropped 3 bases, with 6 bases sitting between them. The CDR3 extends over 13 amino acids. CDR1 SGHVS and CDR2 FNYEAQ come from the germline V gene. The CDR3 protein is CASSLVSHTEAFF. The CDR3 DNA sequence: TGTGCCAGCAGCTTAGTCTCCCACACTGAAGCTTTCTTT.

Only one count was recorded for this clonotype. A much larger clone is a single base away; this may be a read error. The gene calls are TRBV11-2 and TRBJ2-3; 8 nucleotides align to TRBD2. Germline CDR1 SGHAT, CDR2 FQNNGV. Trimming at V came to 3 bases and at J to 1 base, leaving 3 bases not matched to a gene. The CDR3 has 15 amino acids. The CDR3 DNA reads as TGTGCCAGCAGCTTCAAAGCGGGAGGCACAGATACGCAGTATTTT. Translating it yields CASSFKAGGTDTQYF.

This clonotype was detected only a few times. The chain couples TRBV20-1 to TRBJ2-7, with D unresolved. V lost 3 bases and J 4 bases, leaving 13 bases between the germline ends. This CDR3 is 13 amino acids long. CDR1 and CDR2 (germline): DFQATT, SNEGSKA (reference sequence). DNA of the CDR3: TGCAGTGCTAGGGGCTCTAACCTTTACGAGCAGTACTTC. It is translated as CSARGSNLYEQYF.

This clonotype has a handful of counts. The V and J genes are TRBV12-5 and TRBJ2-7, with 10 bases that match TRBD1. The CDR3 length is 15 residues. Germline assignment: CDR1 LGHNT and CDR2 FRNRAP. J was trimmed by 7 bases and V by 4 bases; bases with no gene match: 10. CDR3 nucleotides: TGTGCTAGTGGTTGGGGGGACAGGGGCCCTTGGGAGCAGTACTTC. This codes for CASGWGDRGPWEQYF. Full variable domain (rest looked up from reference TRBV12-5 and TRBJ2-7): DARVTQTPRHKVTEMGQEVTMRCQPILGHNTVFWYRQTMMQGLELLAYFRNRAPLDDSGMPKDRFSAEMPDATLATLKIQPSEPRDSAVYFCASGWGDRGPWEQYFGPGTRLTVT.

Many counts were recorded for this clonotype. The rearrangement uses TRBV5-1 and TRBJ2-3; 9 bases agree with TRBD1. The V gene end was trimmed by 8 bases and the J gene end by 3 bases; junction bases not matched to a gene: 7. The CDR3 covers 14 residues. The germline V gene has CDR1 SGHRS and CDR2 YFSETQ. CDR3 sequence: CASFTGGQTDTQYF. The DNA for the CDR3 is TGCGCCAGTTTCACAGGGGGCCAGACAGATACGCAGTATTTT.

The chain uses TRBV5-1 and TRBJ1-4; D is perhaps TRBD1 (5 bases). The germline gives CDR1 SGHRS, CDR2 YFSETQ. The CDR3 loop spans 14 amino acids. The V and J ends lost 4 bases and 0 bases respectively, with 7 bases between them. The CDR3 reads CASSATATNEKLFF. CDR3 nucleotides: TGCGCCAGCAGCGCGACAGCAACTAATGAAAAACTGTTTTTT.